This T cell receptor (beta chain) was captured by sequencing in a study of cytomegalovirus exposure and HLA in healthy donors. Broader study findings: Reportedly, a later analysis found an Asian-associated ancestry cluster had fewer N-insertions than the approximately 700-donor mean.

Primers included in the PCR were 60 Vbeta and 13 Jbeta primers. The data were produced by immunoSEQ multiplex PCR, yet TCRdb's version contains in-frame clones alone and is incomplete. The sample has 70,000 to 100,000 clones. On this clone: Its antigen remains unidentified.

Germline V gene sequence: CDR1 MNHNY, CDR2 SVGAGI (reference sequence). The CDR3 is 16 residues long. Trimming took 5 bases from V and 4 from J; bases not matched to a gene: 7. The receptor was derived from a girl under 18 in good health and CMV-seropositive. Sequenced input: PBMCs. The J gene is TRBJ2-7, the V gene TRBV6-6; 14 bases map to TRBD2. In DNA form, the CDR3 reads TGTGCCAGCAGTCAGGGACTAGCGGGGGTCTCTTACGAGCAGTACTTC. Protein product: CASSQGLAGVSYEQYF.